These 21 T cell receptor beta chains were all obtained from the same sample, sequenced in a study of regulatory T cells in long-lasting Graves disease. Regarding time point: newly diagnosed GD, antithyroid drugs for less than 3 months. PBMC RNA was the source of the TCR library. HTBI primers from iRepertoire and Arm-PCR of CDR3 regions yielded the TCR beta libraries. Using its own MiXCR run on the multiplex PCR reads, TCRdb lists one record per CDR3 protein. The sample lists around 400,000 distinct CDR3 sequences, about 14% occurring once. The starting material was peripheral blood mononuclear cells (PBMCs), obtained at new diagnosis, from a patient treated with antithyroid drugs. The receptor source for this set is a female donor with Graves disease.

This clonotype was seen at least ten times. This rearrangement joins TRBV12-3 or TRBV12-4 to TRBJ1-2; no firm D call. CDR3 length equals 13 residues. The V end lost 5 bases, the J end lost 3 bases, and 10 bases lay between the germline ends. For the CDR3, the DNA is TGTGCCAGCAGTCTGACTGAGCACTATGGCTACACCTTC. Translated: CASSLTEHYGYTF.

The chain carries TRBV7-2 and TRBJ1-4; D possibly corresponds to TRBD1 (5 bases). V lost 6 bases, J lost 6 bases, and 17 bases lay in between. CDR3 length equals 15 residues. The germline CDR1 and CDR2 sequences are SGHTA and FQGNSA. CDR3 in amino acids: CASSLSGRADEKLFF. In DNA form, the CDR3 reads TGTGCCAGCAGTTTATCTGGCAGGGCGGATGAAAAACTGTTTTTT.

CDR3 loop: CASSVRPVPNTEAFF. CDR3 bases: TGTGCCAGCAGCGTCCGCCCAGTACCGAACACTGAAGCTTTCTTT. The J gene is TRBJ1-1, the V gene TRBV9, with D uncertain. Germline V gene sequence: CDR1 SGDLS, CDR2 YYNGEE. CDR3 length equals 15 residues. V was trimmed by 2 bases and J by 1 base, leaving 12 bases between them.

The V call is TRBV12-3 or TRBV12-4, the J call TRBJ1-2; no clear D. The CDR3 contains 15 residues. V was clipped by 1 base and J by 8 bases, with 17 bases between them. The CDR3 region is CASSLDRVGIWGYTF. In DNA form, the CDR3 reads TGTGCCAGCAGTTTAGATCGGGTGGGCATATGGGGCTACACCTTC.

In this sample, this clonotype turned up many times. CDR3 sequence: CASSLFNEQYF. CDR3 nucleotides: TGTGCCAGCAGTTTATTTAACGAGCAGTACTTC. V usage is TRBV12-3 or TRBV12-4 and J usage is TRBJ2-7; D uncertain. Trimming stripped 2 bases from V and 5 bases from J, with 4 bases between. CDR3 length: 11 amino acids.

This clonotype appeared many times. J is TRBJ2-7 and V is TRBV20-1, with TRBD2 matching 11 bases. The length of the CDR3 is 15 residues. V lost 3 bases and J lost 5; bases outside the gene matches: 9. Germline V gene sequence: CDR1 DFQATT, CDR2 SNEGSKA (reference sequence). The CDR3 DNA reads as TGCAGTGCTAGGCGCACTAGCGGGAGTAGGAACGAGCAGTACTTC. Translation gives CSARRTSGSRNEQYF.

In this sample, this clonotype turned up a few times. The chain joins TRBV20-1 to TRBJ2-7, with 9 nucleotides matching TRBD2. Germline assignment: CDR1 DFQATT and CDR2 SNEGSKA (reference sequence). The V segment lost 3 bases and the J segment 6 bases; nucleotides outside the gene matches: 12. The CDR3 extends over 15 amino acids. CDR3 loop: CSASDGTSPFGEQYF. The CDR3 DNA is TGCAGTGCTAGCGATGGGACTAGCCCTTTCGGCGAGCAGTACTTC.

A note on this clonotype: Germline is not matched at one junction end, which may reflect a read error. The J gene is TRBJ2-3, the V gene TRBV11-2; D is possibly TRBD1 (6 bases). Per germline, CDR1 SGHAT and CDR2 FQNNGV. This CDR3 comprises 13 residues. The CDR3, as DNA: TGTGCCAGCAGCTTAGAAAATCTTGGACAGCGGTCTTTT. Its protein product is CASSLENLGQRSF.

The chain is built from TRBV7-3 and TRBJ1-1; no firm D call. Germline V gene sequence: CDR1 SGHTA, CDR2 FQGTGA. The CDR3 totals 17 residues. V lost 0 bases and J lost 1, with 15 bases in between. The CDR3 DNA reads as TGTGCCAGCAGCTTAACGGGGTGGGAACAGCCGAACACTGAAGCTTTCTTT. Amino acids: CASSLTGWEQPNTEAFF.

This clonotype was detected only once. V gene TRBV20-1 combines with J gene TRBJ1-5; D is possibly TRBD1 (5 bases). Germline V gives CDR1 DFQATT, CDR2 SNEGSKA (reference sequence). V shed 1 base and J shed 5 bases, with 12 bases lying between them. The CDR3 has 14 amino acids. As DNA, the CDR3 is TGCAGTGCTAGAGCCGACAGAGAACATCAGCCCCAGCATTTT. Its translation: CSARADREHQPQHF.

This clonotype occurred many times. V usage is TRBV7-2 and J usage is TRBJ2-3; 7 bases line up with TRBD2. This CDR3 has 14 residues. J lost 4 bases, V lost 1 base, and 2 bases had no gene match. Per germline, CDR1 SGHTA and CDR2 FQGNSA. CDR3 sequence: CASSLGAGSDTQYF. In DNA form, the CDR3 reads TGTGCCAGCAGCTTAGGAGCGGGATCAGATACGCAGTATTTT.

This clonotype was seen more than once but under ten times. The CDR3 loop reads CASSPILAGGRYYAFGANVLTF. The CDR3 region has the DNA TGCGCCAGCAGCCCAATACTAGCGGGGGGGCGGTACTATGCCTTTGGGGCCAACGTCCTGACTTTC. The chain carries TRBV5-1 and TRBJ2-6, with TRBD2 identical over 13 bases. CDR1 SGHRS and CDR2 YFSETQ come from the germline V gene. After removal of 4 bases from V and 3 bases from J, the junction contained 19 bases not matched to a gene. This CDR3 comprises 22 residues.

Many counts were recorded for this clonotype. This sequence joins TRBV12-3 or TRBV12-4 and TRBJ2-7; perhaps TRBD1 as D (5 bases). This CDR3 contains 13 residues. Trimming took off 2 bases at V and 4 bases at J, with 9 bases between the two ends. The CDR3 loop reads CASSLPGWYEQYF. The CDR3 bases are TGTGCCAGCAGTTTACCAGGGTGGTACGAGCAGTACTTC.

This chain links TRBV2 with TRBJ1-4, with 11 bases fitting TRBD1. Germline values: CDR1 SNHLY, CDR2 FYNNEI. The junction had 5 bases not matched to a gene; V was cut back by 4 bases and J by 7 bases. The CDR3 sequence is 15 residues long. CDR3 nucleotides: TGTGCCAGCAGTGGCCGGGACAGGGGGACTGAAAAACTGTTTTTT. Amino acids: CASSGRDRGTEKLFF.

This clonotype was seen ten or more times. The chain couples TRBV30 to TRBJ2-3, with D perhaps matching TRBD2 (5 bases). This CDR3 comprises 13 residues. V lost 8 bases to trimming and J lost 0 bases, with 12 bases between them. Germline assignment: CDR1 GTSNPN and CDR2 SVGIG (reference sequence). The CDR3 is CAGSSGSTDTQYF. CDR3 nucleotide sequence: TGTGCCGGGTCCAGCGGCAGCACAGATACGCAGTATTTT.

This clonotype was counted ten times or more. The chain couples TRBV2 to TRBJ1-1; 9 nucleotides line up with TRBD1. Germline CDR1 SNHLY, CDR2 FYNNEI. The CDR3 is 15 residues long. V shed 6 bases and J 4 bases; nucleotides not matched to a gene: 9. CDR3 protein: CASSPRRQGGTEAFF. CDR3 coding DNA: TGTGCCAGCAGCCCCCGGCGACAGGGGGGCACTGAAGCTTTCTTT.

The rearrangement links TRBV30 to TRBJ1-2; 9 bases fit TRBD1. CDR3 size: 14 residues. CDR1 and CDR2 (germline): GTSNPN, SVGIG (reference sequence). J was trimmed by 8 bases and V by 5 bases; bases with no gene match: 12. The CDR3 sequence is CAWGRDRATVGYTF. For the CDR3, the DNA is TGTGCCTGGGGGCGGGACAGGGCGACTGTCGGCTACACCTTC.

This clonotype was detected many times. The chain employs TRBV2 and TRBJ1-5; 7 positions agree with TRBD1. V was clipped by 3 bases and J by 3 bases; unmatched bases: 2. The CDR3 contains 14 residues. Per the germline V gene, CDR1 is SNHLY and CDR2 is FYNNEI. In DNA form, the CDR3 reads TGTGCCAGCAGTGAGCAGGGGGACAATCAGCCCCAGCATTTT. This gives the protein CASSEQGDNQPQHF. The complete variable domain, with remaining parts taken from reference TRBV2 and TRBJ1-5, reads EPEVTQTPSHQVTQMGQEVILRCVPISNHLYFYWYRQILGQKVEFLVSFYNNEISEKSEIFDDQFSVERPDGSNFTLKIRSTKLEDSAMYFCASSEQGDNQPQHFGDGTRLSIL.

The chain couples TRBV7-9 to TRBJ1-5; 7 bases align to TRBD1. J gave up 0 bases and V 4 bases, and 6 bases lay outside the gene matches. This CDR3 is built from 16 residues. Germline loops: CDR1 SEHNR, CDR2 FQNEAQ (reference sequence). The CDR3 reads CASSSRDSYSNQPQHF. The CDR3 DNA reads as TGTGCCAGCAGCTCCCGGGACAGTTATAGCAATCAGCCCCAGCATTTT.

This clonotype was counted many times. J is TRBJ2-5 and V is TRBV3-1; no definite D call. Between the trimmed V and J ends, which lost 0 bases and 9 bases, there was a span of 5 bases. This CDR3 has 11 amino acids. Germline values: CDR1 LGHDT, CDR2 YNNKEL (reference sequence). The CDR3 nucleotides are TGTGCCAGCAGCCAAGAAGGGCCCCAGTACTTC. Translation: CASSQEGPQYF.

This clonotype was counted ten times or more. The V gene is TRBV12-5, the J gene TRBJ1-3; the D gene is possibly TRBD1 (5 bases). Germline lookup yields CDR1 LGHNT and CDR2 FRNRAP. The CDR3 totals 15 residues. V was pared by 0 bases and J by 5 bases, with 11 bases between. The CDR3 reads CASGLVPGTRNTIYF. CDR3 nucleotide sequence: TGTGCTAGTGGTTTGGTCCCCGGGACCCGAAACACCATATATTTT. Filled out from reference TRBV12-5 and TRBJ1-3, the complete variable domain reads DARVTQTPRHKVTEMGQEVTMRCQPILGHNTVFWYRQTMMQGLELLAYFRNRAPLDDSGMPKDRFSAEMPDATLATLKIQPSEPRDSAVYFCASGLVPGTRNTIYFGEGSWLTVV.